The rows below give T cell receptor beta chains drawn from one sample of a study of OX40 agonist ivuxolimab in advanced cancers. Assay used: immunoSEQ multiplex PCR; TCRdb lists only in-frame clones, some missing. The table shows around 77,000 clones, with around nine tenths occurring only once. The sequenced sample was CD4+ or CD8+ T cells sorted from blood, obtained in a trial of the OX40 agonist ivuxolimab. These receptors all stem from an adult with an advanced solid tumor such as melanoma, head and neck, liver or kidney cancer. Both conserved end residues are part of each CDR3. Each record gives: V gene, D gene, clone size, J gene, CDR3 DNA, CDR3 protein. The D gene is left open where the match is weak. Size tells how often a clone was seen (once, few, many) or the class of an expanded clone, and some rows leave it out.

V gene: TRBV5-1; D gene: .; clone size: .; J gene: TRBJ2-2; CDR3 DNA: TGCGCCAGCAGCTATTATGACAGCAACACCGGGGAGCTGTTTTTT; CDR3 protein: CASSYYDSNTGELFF
V gene: TRBV9; D gene: .; clone size: .; J gene: TRBJ2-5; CDR3 DNA: TGTGCCAGCAGCGTAGAATCAGGGGAGACCCAGTACTTC; CDR3 protein: CASSVESGETQYF
V gene: TRBV18; D gene: .; clone size: .; J gene: TRBJ1-1; CDR3 DNA: TGTGCCAGCTCACCACCGGGAGGAGGGCCCGGGACCGCGAACACTGAAGCTTTCTTT; CDR3 protein: CASSPPGGGPGTANTEAFF
V gene: TRBV30; D gene: .; clone size: .; J gene: TRBJ1-1; CDR3 DNA: TGTGCCTGGAGTGTACTTGGGGGGACTGAAGCTTTCTTT; CDR3 protein: CAWSVLGGTEAFF
V gene: TRBV19; D gene: .; clone size: few; J gene: TRBJ2-1; CDR3 DNA: TGTGCCAGTAGTATTCTCCAAACAGGGAGCGGGCAGTTCTTC; CDR3 protein: CASSILQTGSGQFF
V gene: TRBV4-3; D gene: .; clone size: few; J gene: TRBJ2-1; CDR3 DNA: TGCGCCAGCAGCCAAGGACTACGACTCAGCCCCATCTACAATGAGCAGTTCTTC; CDR3 protein: CASSQGLRLSPIYNEQFF
V gene: TRBV19; D gene: .; clone size: .; J gene: TRBJ1-4; CDR3 DNA: TGTGCCAGTAGCCAAGGGGAAGCTAATGAAAAACTGTTTTTT; CDR3 protein: CASSQGEANEKLFF
V gene: TRBV27; D gene: TRBD2; clone size: .; J gene: TRBJ2-7; CDR3 DNA: TGTGCCAGCAGCCGGACTAGCTCCTACGAGCAGTACTTC; CDR3 protein: CASSRTSSYEQYF
V gene: TRBV27; D gene: .; clone size: .; J gene: TRBJ2-1; CDR3 DNA: TGTGCCAGCAGTTTTGCCTCCGTAACCCCCTACAATGAGCAGTTCTTC; CDR3 protein: CASSFASVTPYNEQFF
V gene: TRBV4-1; D gene: .; clone size: once; J gene: TRBJ2-7; CDR3 DNA: TGCGCCAGCAGCCAAACTCAAACACCTGGCGTCTACGAGCAGTACTTC; CDR3 protein: CASSQTQTPGVYEQYF